This entry features one TCR beta chain sequence. What it binds is unknown. The sample belongs to a study of cytomegalovirus exposure and HLA in healthy donors. Profiled with immunoSEQ multiplex PCR; TCRdb holds only in-frame clones, not every one. The table records about 170,000 clones, about 90% of them present only once. This CDR3 has 12 residues. Germline lookup yields CDR1 SQVTM and CDR2 ANQGSEA. V was clipped by 7 bases and J by 6 bases, with 13 bases between them. Study-level findings and limits: TCR beta chains numbering some 150 were designated cytomegalovirus-associated.

This clonotype was sampled from a man aged 18 to 35 in good health and CMV-seropositive. The rearrangement uses TRBV29-1 and TRBJ2-1, with TRBD2 as a possible D gene (6 bases). Sequenced: PBMCs. CDR3 DNA sequence: TGCAGCGCCGGGACTCTTTCCAATGAGCAGTTCTTC. It yields the protein CSAGTLSNEQFF.